What follows is one T cell receptor beta chain and its context. This likely came from a read error, as a far larger clone is one base away. TRAV- and TRBV-specific primers were used for first-strand cDNA, which covered alpha and beta chains. TCRs were put through 20 to 25 PCR cycles of amplification with Phusion. A constant-region primer and the V-primer adapter served as the primer pair. TCRdb itself ran the reads through MiXCR, one entry per CDR3 protein. The table has about 89,000 distinct CDR3 sequences, 8% to 10% seen once. These data originate in a study of low-dose radiotherapy and immunotherapy resistance in tumors. J gave up 7 bases and V 6 bases, and 5 bases lay outside the gene matches. Per the germline V gene, CDR1 is MGHRA and CDR2 is YSYEKL. CDR3 length equals 12 residues. The time point was: before trial treatment. The study gave donors nivolumab, ipilimumab, aspirin, low-dose cyclophosphamide and low-dose radiotherapy. Patients qualified if they had advanced solid tumors that lacked tumor-infiltrating lymphocytes.

V and J are TRBV4-1 and TRBJ2-7; TRBD2 matches 8 bases. The material sequenced was PBMCs, taken before treatment. The TCR comes from a male donor with prostate cancer. The CDR3 nucleotides are TGCGCCAGCAGGTCGGGGGGGAGTGAGCAGTACTTC. It translates to CASRSGGSEQYF.